These 19 T cell receptor beta chains were all obtained from the same sample, sequenced in a study of blood T cells in healthy people across ages. The authors ran a second PCR of about 6 to 11 cycles using a sample-barcoded 5' primer and a J-beta primer mix. TCRdb used MiXCR to reprocess the 5' RACE reads, holding one entry per CDR3 protein. Of 650,000 to 700,000 distinct CDR3 sequences in the sample, around 52% were seen once. The source material was blood. All receptors derive from a woman of 80 years or more in good health.

This clonotype showed up just a few times. A much larger clone lies one base from this, so it may be a read error. The chain links TRBV7-2 to TRBJ2-7; TRBD2 is a possible D gene (7 bases). The V gene lost 5 bases and the J gene lost 7 bases, with 18 bases spanning the gap. The germline CDR1 and CDR2 sequences are SGHTA and FQGNSA. CDR3 length: 14 residues. CDR3 nucleotide sequence: TGTGCCAGCAGCAGCGCGGGGGCTTACAATGAGCAGTACTTC. As protein: CASSSAGAYNEQYF.

V usage is TRBV7-2 and J usage is TRBJ2-3; tentatively, D is TRBD1 (6 bases). Germline lookup yields CDR1 SGHTA and CDR2 FQGNSA. The CDR3 length is 12 residues. V lost 4 bases and J lost 6, with 8 bases in between. DNA of the CDR3: TGTGCCAGCAGCTGGCAGGGGGATACGCAGTATTTT. This gives the protein CASSWQGDTQYF.

The DNA of the CDR3 is TGTGCCAGCAGTGAGGGGGCTGACACTGAAGCTTTCTTT. Amino acid sequence: CASSEGADTEAFF. The J gene is TRBJ1-1, the V gene TRBV6-4; D may be TRBD1 (6 bases). Trimming pared 3 bases from V and 3 bases from J, leaving 8 bases between. CDR1 and CDR2 (germline): MRHNA, SNTAGT. This CDR3 spans 13 amino acids.

The V and J genes are TRBV3-1 and TRBJ1-1; D gene unclear. Trimming removed 6 bases at V and 1 base at J, with 15 bases between. The germline V gene encodes CDR1 LGHDT and CDR2 YNNKEL (reference sequence). The CDR3 length is 15 residues. In DNA, the CDR3 is TGTGCCAGCAGGCTAAAAGAGGGTAGGAACACTGAAGCTTTCTTT. This encodes CASRLKEGRNTEAFF.

A remark on this clonotype: Being one base from a much bigger clone, this may be a read error. The rearrangement links TRBV4-1 to TRBJ2-3; 8 positions match TRBD2. The CDR3 length is 18 residues. Germline V CDR1 and CDR2: MGHRA, YSYEKL. The CDR3: CASSPRTLAAGSTDMQYF. In DNA, the CDR3 is TGCGCCAGCAGCCCCCGAACACTAGCGGCAGGAAGCACAGATATGCAGTATTTT.

This clonotype was detected only once. The chain couples TRBV2 to TRBJ2-1; D possibly corresponds to TRBD2 (6 bases). Germline CDR1 is SNHLY and CDR2 is FYNNEI. Trimming left V 0 bases short and J 6 bases short, with 12 bases between. The length of the CDR3 is 15 residues. CDR3 in DNA: TGTGCCAGCAGTGAAGCCTCGGGGCGGGGCAATGAGCAGTTCTTC. Its translation is CASSEASGRGNEQFF.

The V gene is TRBV6-2 or TRBV6-3, the J gene TRBJ2-6; 8 bases line up with TRBD1. The CDR3 has 19 residues. The trim removed 5 bases at V and 0 bases at J, leaving 12 bases unmatched. Germline V gives CDR1 MNHEY, CDR2 SVGEGT. CDR3 bases: TGTGCCAGCAGTCCTTTACCCGGACAGGGACTCTCTGGGGCCAACGTCCTGACTTTC. Its translation is CASSPLPGQGLSGANVLTF.

This chain joins TRBV20-1 and TRBJ2-1; either TRBD1 or TRBD2 may fit D (6 bases each). V was clipped by 8 bases and J by 6 bases, with 17 bases between them. This CDR3 spans 13 amino acids. The germline gives CDR1 DFQATT, CDR2 SNEGSKA (reference sequence). The CDR3 nucleotides read TGCAGTTCCAGTGAGGAGGGGGTCAATGAGCAGTTCTTC. Translation: CSSSEEGVNEQFF.

This clonotype was detected ten times or more. J is TRBJ2-7 and V is TRBV28; TRBD2 is a possible D gene (6 bases). The V gene's germline CDR1 is MDHEN and CDR2 SYDVKM. This CDR3 comprises 15 residues. V lost 3 bases to trimming and J lost 2 bases, with 14 bases between them. The CDR3 protein is CASSFRREYPYEQYF. The CDR3 DNA follows: TGTGCCAGCAGTTTTAGGAGGGAGTACCCCTACGAGCAGTACTTC.

The chain couples TRBV15 to TRBJ1-4; the D is unclear. The length of the CDR3 is 16 residues. V was clipped by 0 bases and J by 3 bases, with 11 bases between them. The V gene's germline CDR1 is LNHNV and CDR2 YYDKDF (reference sequence). The CDR3 nucleotides read TGTGCCACCAGCAGAGATCTCAGCACCTCTAATGAAAAACTGTTTTTT. It codes for CATSRDLSTSNEKLFF. Filled out from reference TRBV15 and TRBJ1-4, the complete variable domain reads DAMVIQNPRYQVTQFGKPVTLSCSQTLNHNVMYWYQQKSSQAPKLLFHYYDKDFNNEADTPDNFQSRRPNTSFCFLDIRSPGLGDTAMYLCATSRDLSTSNEKLFFGSGTQLSVL.

This clonotype was picked up many times. Germline is not matched at one junction end, which may reflect a read error. V gene TRBV5-1 combines with J gene TRBJ2-5, with unresolved D. Germline V gene lookup returns CDR1 SGHRS and CDR2 YFSETQ. This CDR3 is 15 amino acids long. This chain's CDR3 is CASSLGMATREAQYF. The CDR3 bases are TGCGCCAGCAGCTTGGGAATGGCTACAAGAGAGGCCCAGTACTTC. The full variable domain, its missing parts supplied by reference TRBV5-1 and TRBJ2-5, is KAGVTQTPRYLIKTRGQQVTLSCSPISGHRSVSWYQQTPGQGLQFLFEYFSETQRNKGNFPGRFSGRQFSNSRSEMNVSTLELGDSALYLCASSLGMATREAQYFGPGTRLLVL.

The chain employs TRBV10-3 and TRBJ2-1, with D unresolved. Germline loops: CDR1 ENHRY, CDR2 SYGVKD. CDR3 length: 14 amino acids. V gave up 5 bases and J gave up 6 bases, with 14 bases separating them. CDR3 residues: CAISPGHDRNEQFF. DNA for the CDR3: TGTGCCATCAGTCCTGGCCATGACCGCAATGAGCAGTTCTTC.

The genes are TRBV3-1 and TRBJ2-3, with a tentative D call TRBD2 (7 bases). Germline lookup yields CDR1 LGHDT and CDR2 YNNKEL (reference sequence). The CDR3 is 14 residues long. V was clipped by 0 bases and J by 7 bases, with 11 bases between them. In nucleotides, the CDR3 is TGTGCCAGCAGCCAAGAGGGGGGGGCAAATACGCAGTATTTT. It is translated as CASSQEGGANTQYF.

V usage is TRBV2 and J usage is TRBJ2-5; a possible D gene is TRBD2 (5 bases). Germline assignment: CDR1 SNHLY and CDR2 FYNNEI. CDR3 length: 14 residues. Deletions cut 6 bases from V and 4 bases from J, with 15 bases between. The CDR3 reads CASRVQAGGETQYF. In DNA form, the CDR3 reads TGTGCCAGCAGGGTCCAGGCCGGAGGAGAGACCCAGTACTTC.

This clonotype was counted at least ten times. V and J are TRBV5-1 and TRBJ2-3, with D tentatively TRBD2 (5 bases). This CDR3 region has 14 residues. The germline V gene encodes CDR1 SGHRS and CDR2 YFSETQ. V lost 4 bases, J lost 4 bases, and 13 bases lay in between. Written as DNA, the CDR3 is TGCGCCAGCAGCCCGGCGGCGGGTGCAGATACGCAGTATTTT. This translates into CASSPAAGADTQYF. Together with reference TRBV5-1 and TRBJ2-3, the CDR3 gives the full variable domain: KAGVTQTPRYLIKTRGQQVTLSCSPISGHRSVSWYQQTPGQGLQFLFEYFSETQRNKGNFPGRFSGRQFSNSRSEMNVSTLELGDSALYLCASSPAAGADTQYFGPGTRLTVL.

The chain links TRBV4-2 to TRBJ2-1; no clear D gene. CDR1 and CDR2 (germline): LGHNA, YNFKEQ. The germline V and J ends were trimmed by 4 bases and 0 bases, with 13 bases remaining between them. CDR3 length: 16 residues. CDR3 sequence reads: CASSPREASSYNEQFF. The CDR3 DNA reads as TGTGCCAGCAGCCCCCGAGAAGCTAGCTCCTACAATGAGCAGTTCTTC.

This clonotype was recorded many times. This chain uses TRBV6-6 with TRBJ2-5, with a tentative D call TRBD1 (6 bases). The CDR3 contains 16 residues. Germline V gives CDR1 MNHNY, CDR2 SVGAGI (reference sequence). V was shortened by 3 bases and J by 1 base, with 15 bases between the two germline ends. DNA for the CDR3: TGTGCCAGCAGTTATCAATGGACAGCGATCCAAGAGACCCAGTACTTC. It specifies CASSYQWTAIQETQYF.

About this clonotype itself: An end of the junction differs from the germline gene, which may be a read error. This chain links TRBV7-3 with TRBJ2-3; D call uncertain. Germline values: CDR1 SGHTA, CDR2 FQGTGA. The CDR3 runs to 13 residues. The CDR3 bases are TGTGCCAGCAGCTCCCGTGGCACAGAGACGCAGTATTTT. It encodes CASSSRGTETQYF.

V usage is TRBV2 and J usage is TRBJ1-1; D is uncertain. V was trimmed by 4 bases and J by 1 base, leaving 4 bases between them. Germline-derived CDR1 and CDR2 are SNHLY and FYNNEI. CDR3 length: 12 amino acids. The CDR3 DNA is TGTGCCAGCAGTGTGTCGAACACTGAAGCTTTCTTT. Amino acid sequence: CASSVSNTEAFF.